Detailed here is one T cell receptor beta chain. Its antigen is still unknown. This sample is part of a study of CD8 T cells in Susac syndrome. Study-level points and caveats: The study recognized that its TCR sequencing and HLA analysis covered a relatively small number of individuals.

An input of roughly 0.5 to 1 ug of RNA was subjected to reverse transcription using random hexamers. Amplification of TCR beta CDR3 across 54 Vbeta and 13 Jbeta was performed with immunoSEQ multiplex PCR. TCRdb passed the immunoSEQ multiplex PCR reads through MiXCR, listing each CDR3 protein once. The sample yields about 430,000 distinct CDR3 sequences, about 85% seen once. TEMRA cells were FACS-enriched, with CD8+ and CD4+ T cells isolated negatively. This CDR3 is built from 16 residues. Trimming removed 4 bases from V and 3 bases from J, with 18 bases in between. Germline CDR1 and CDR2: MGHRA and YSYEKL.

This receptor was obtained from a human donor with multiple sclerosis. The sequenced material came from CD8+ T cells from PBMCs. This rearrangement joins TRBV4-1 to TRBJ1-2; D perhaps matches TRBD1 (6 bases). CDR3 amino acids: CASSLRDTARDYGYTF. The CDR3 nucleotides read TGCGCCAGCAGCCTTCGGGACACGGCGAGGGACTATGGCTACACCTTC.